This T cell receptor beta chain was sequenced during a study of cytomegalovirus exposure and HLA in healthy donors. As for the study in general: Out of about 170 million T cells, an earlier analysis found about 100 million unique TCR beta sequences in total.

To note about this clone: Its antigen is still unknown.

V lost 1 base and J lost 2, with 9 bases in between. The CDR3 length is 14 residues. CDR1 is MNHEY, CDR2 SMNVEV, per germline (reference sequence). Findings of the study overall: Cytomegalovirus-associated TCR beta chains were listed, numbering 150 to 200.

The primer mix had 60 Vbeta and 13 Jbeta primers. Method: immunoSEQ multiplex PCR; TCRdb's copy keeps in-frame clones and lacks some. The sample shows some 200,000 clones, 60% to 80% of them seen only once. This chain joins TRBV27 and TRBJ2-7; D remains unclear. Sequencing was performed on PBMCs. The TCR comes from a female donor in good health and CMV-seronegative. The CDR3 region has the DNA TGTGCCAGCAGTTTATTGGGTAGCACCTACGAGCAGTACTTC. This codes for CASSLLGSTYEQYF.